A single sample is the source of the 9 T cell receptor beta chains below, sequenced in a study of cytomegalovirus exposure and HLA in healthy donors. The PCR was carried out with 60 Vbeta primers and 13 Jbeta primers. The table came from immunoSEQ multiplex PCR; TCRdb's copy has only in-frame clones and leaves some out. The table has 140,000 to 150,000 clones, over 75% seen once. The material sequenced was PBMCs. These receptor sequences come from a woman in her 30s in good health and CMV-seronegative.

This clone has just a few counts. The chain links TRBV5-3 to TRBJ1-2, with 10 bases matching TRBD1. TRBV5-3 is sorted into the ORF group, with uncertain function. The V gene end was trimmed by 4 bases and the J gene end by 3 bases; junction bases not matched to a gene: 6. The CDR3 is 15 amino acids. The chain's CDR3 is CARSMGQGNDYGYTF. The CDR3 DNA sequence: TGTGCCAGAAGCATGGGACAGGGGAACGACTATGGCTACACCTTC.

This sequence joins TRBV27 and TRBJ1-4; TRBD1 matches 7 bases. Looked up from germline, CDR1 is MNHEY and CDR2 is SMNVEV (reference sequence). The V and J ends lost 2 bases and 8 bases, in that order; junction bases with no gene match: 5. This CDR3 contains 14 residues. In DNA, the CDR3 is TGTGCCAGCAGTTTAGCAGGGGGAAAGGAAAAACTGTTTTTT. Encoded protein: CASSLAGGKEKLFF.

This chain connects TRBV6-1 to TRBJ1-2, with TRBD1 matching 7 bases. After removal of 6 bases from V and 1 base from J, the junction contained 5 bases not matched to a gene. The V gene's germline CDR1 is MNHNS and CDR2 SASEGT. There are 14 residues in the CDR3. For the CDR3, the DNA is TGTGCCAGCAGCGACAGGGCCGTTAACTATGGCTACACCTTC. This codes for CASSDRAVNYGYTF.

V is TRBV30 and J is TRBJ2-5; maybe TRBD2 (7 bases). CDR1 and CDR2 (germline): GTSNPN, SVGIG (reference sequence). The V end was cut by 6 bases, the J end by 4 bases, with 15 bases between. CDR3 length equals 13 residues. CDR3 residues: CACPKGGGETQYF. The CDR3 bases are TGTGCCTGCCCCAAGGGGGGGGGAGAGACCCAGTACTTC.

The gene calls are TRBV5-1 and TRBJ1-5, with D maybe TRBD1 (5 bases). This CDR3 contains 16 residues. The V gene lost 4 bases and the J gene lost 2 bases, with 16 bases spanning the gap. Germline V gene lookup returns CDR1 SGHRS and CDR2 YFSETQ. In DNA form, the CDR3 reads TGCGCCAGCAGCCTAACAGGATGGGGCGGCAATCAGCCCCAGCATTTT. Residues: CASSLTGWGGNQPQHF. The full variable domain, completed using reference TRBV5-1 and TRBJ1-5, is KAGVTQTPRYLIKTRGQQVTLSCSPISGHRSVSWYQQTPGQGLQFLFEYFSETQRNKGNFPGRFSGRQFSNSRSEMNVSTLELGDSALYLCASSLTGWGGNQPQHFGDGTRLSIL.

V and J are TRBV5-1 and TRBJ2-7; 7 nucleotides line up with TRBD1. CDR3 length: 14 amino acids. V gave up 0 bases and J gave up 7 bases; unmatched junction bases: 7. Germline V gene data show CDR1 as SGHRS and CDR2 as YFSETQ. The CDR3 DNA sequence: TGCGCCAGCAGCTTGGGACCAGGGGGTGGGGAGCAGTACTTC. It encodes CASSLGPGGGEQYF.

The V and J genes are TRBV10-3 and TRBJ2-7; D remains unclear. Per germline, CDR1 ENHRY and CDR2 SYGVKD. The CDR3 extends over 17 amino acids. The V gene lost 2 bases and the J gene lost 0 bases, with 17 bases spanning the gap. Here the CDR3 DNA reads TGTGCCATCAGTGAGGTACCGGCAGGCTTGAGCTCCTACGAGCAGTACTTC. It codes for CAISEVPAGLSSYEQYF.

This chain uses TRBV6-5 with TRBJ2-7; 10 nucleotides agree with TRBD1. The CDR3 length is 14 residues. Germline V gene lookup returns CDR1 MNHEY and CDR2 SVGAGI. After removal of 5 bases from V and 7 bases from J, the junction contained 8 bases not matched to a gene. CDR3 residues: CASSPTGGLEEQYF. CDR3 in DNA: TGTGCCAGCAGTCCGACAGGGGGCTTGGAGGAGCAGTACTTC.

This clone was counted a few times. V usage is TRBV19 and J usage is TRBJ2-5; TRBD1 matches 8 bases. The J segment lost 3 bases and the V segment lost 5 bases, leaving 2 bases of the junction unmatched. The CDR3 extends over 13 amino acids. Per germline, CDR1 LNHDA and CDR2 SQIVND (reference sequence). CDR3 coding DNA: TGTGCCAGTAGTGTACAGGGGGAAGAGACCCAGTACTTC. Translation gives CASSVQGEETQYF.